This T cell receptor (beta chain) was identified in a study of identical twins. Study-wide findings and caveats: Reduced insertions were recorded for abundant cord blood beta clonotypes, with no such pattern in memory repertoires. In monozygotic twins, models underestimated the sharing of out-of-frame TCR alpha.

This clonotype was recorded many times. The antigen is undetermined. The CDR3 covers 14 residues. V dropped 2 bases and J dropped 2 bases, with 9 bases sitting between them. CDR1 is SGDLS and CDR2 is YYNGEE in the germline V gene. One entry per CDR3 protein, called by TCRdb with MiXCR from the 5' RACE reads. The table shows around 480,000 distinct CDR3 sequences, with around 15% occurring only once. This sample was also put to use in a study of yellow fever vaccine responses in identical twins.

The sequenced sample consisted of CD4+ T cells sorted from blood. This receptor was identified in a woman under 30 in good health. The V call is TRBV9, the J call TRBJ2-3; D not resolved. DNA for the CDR3: TGTGCCAGCAGCGTGCGGCAGACCACAGATACGCAGTATTTT. Translation: CASSVRQTTDTQYF.